A single sample gave rise to the 6 T cell receptor beta chains below, sequenced in a study of cytomegalovirus exposure and HLA in healthy donors. The PCR made use of 60 Vbeta and 13 Jbeta primers. Using immunoSEQ multiplex PCR, the repertoire was profiled, and TCRdb retains in-frame clones only, with some absent. The sample records approximately 130,000 clones, 70% to 85% being singletons. Sequenced: PBMCs. These receptors were collected from a boy between 2 and 10 years old in good health and CMV-seronegative.

This clone was found a few times. CDR3 bases: TGCGCCAGCAGCCAAGAGTTTGGGAGCTCCTACGAGCAGTACTTC. Its protein is CASSQEFGSSYEQYF. The chain combines TRBV4-3 with TRBJ2-7; the D gene is possibly TRBD2 (5 bases). The CDR3 spans 15 residues. Germline lookup yields CDR1 LGHNA and CDR2 YSLEER. Trimming cost V 0 bases and J 0 bases, with 9 bases left between them.

The chain has TRBV6-1 and TRBJ2-5, with D perhaps TRBD1 (6 bases). Trimming left V 6 bases short and J 0 bases short, with 11 bases between. Germline lookup yields CDR1 MNHNS and CDR2 SASEGT. The CDR3 loop spans 14 amino acids. The DNA for the CDR3 is TGTGCCAGCAGACCTGACAGGAACCAAGAGACCCAGTACTTC. It is translated as CASRPDRNQETQYF.

A note on this clone: At one of its ends the junction is not consistent with the germline gene, which may arise from a read error. Other DNA sequences of this sample code for an identical CDR3. The V and J genes are TRBV27 and TRBJ2-2; 12 bases fit TRBD2. The CDR3 has 16 residues. Germline CDR1 is MNHEY and CDR2 is SMNVEV (reference sequence). CDR3 protein: CASSSRTSGKTGELFF. The CDR3 DNA is TGCGCCAGCAGTTCCCGGACTAGCGGGAAAACCGGGGAGCTGTTTTTT.

This chain links TRBV5-1 with TRBJ1-3, with a tentative D call TRBD1 (6 bases). The CDR3 length is 14 residues. Between the trimmed V and J ends, which lost 5 bases and 4 bases, there was a span of 13 bases. Per the germline V gene, CDR1 is SGHRS and CDR2 is YFSETQ. In DNA form, the CDR3 reads TGCGCCAGCAGTATACAGGGTGCCGGAAACACCATATATTTT. Translating it yields CASSIQGAGNTIYF. Filled out from reference TRBV5-1 and TRBJ1-3, the complete variable domain reads KAGVTQTPRYLIKTRGQQVTLSCSPISGHRSVSWYQQTPGQGLQFLFEYFSETQRNKGNFPGRFSGRQFSNSRSEMNVSTLELGDSALYLCASSIQGAGNTIYFGEGSWLTVV.

The chain uses TRBV4-1 and TRBJ2-3; TRBD2 aligns across 7 bases. This CDR3 is 17 amino acids long. CDR1 is MGHRA and CDR2 is YSYEKL in the germline V gene. V was pared by 0 bases and J by 2 bases, with 8 bases of the junction left unmatched. In nucleotides, the CDR3 is TGCGCCAGCAGCCAAGATCTCAAGCGGGGACCCACAGATACGCAGTATTTT. This codes for CASSQDLKRGPTDTQYF.

This sequence joins TRBV25-1 and TRBJ1-6; 9 nucleotides line up with TRBD1. The CDR3 is 14 residues long. CDR1 and CDR2 (germline): MGHDK, SYGVNS. V lost 4 bases to trimming and J lost 14 bases; unmatched junction nucleotides: 9. The CDR3 loop is CASSAGTGTLALHF. The CDR3 DNA sequence: TGTGCCAGCAGTGCGGGGACAGGGACCTTAGCCCTCCACTTT.